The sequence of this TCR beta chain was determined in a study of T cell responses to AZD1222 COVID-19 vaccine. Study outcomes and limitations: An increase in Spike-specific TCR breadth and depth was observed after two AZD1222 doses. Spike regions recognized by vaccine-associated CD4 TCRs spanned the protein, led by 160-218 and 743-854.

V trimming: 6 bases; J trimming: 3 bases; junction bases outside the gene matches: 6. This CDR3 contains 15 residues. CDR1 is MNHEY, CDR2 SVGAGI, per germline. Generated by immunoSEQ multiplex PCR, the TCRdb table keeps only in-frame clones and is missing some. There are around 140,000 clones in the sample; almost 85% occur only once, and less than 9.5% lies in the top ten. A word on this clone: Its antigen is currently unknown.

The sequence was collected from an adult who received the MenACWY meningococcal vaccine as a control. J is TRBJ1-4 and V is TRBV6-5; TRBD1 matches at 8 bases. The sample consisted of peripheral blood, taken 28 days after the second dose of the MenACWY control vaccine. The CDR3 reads CASRQDRVANEKLFF. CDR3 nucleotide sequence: TGTGCCAGCAGACAGGACAGGGTGGCTAATGAAAAACTGTTTTTT.